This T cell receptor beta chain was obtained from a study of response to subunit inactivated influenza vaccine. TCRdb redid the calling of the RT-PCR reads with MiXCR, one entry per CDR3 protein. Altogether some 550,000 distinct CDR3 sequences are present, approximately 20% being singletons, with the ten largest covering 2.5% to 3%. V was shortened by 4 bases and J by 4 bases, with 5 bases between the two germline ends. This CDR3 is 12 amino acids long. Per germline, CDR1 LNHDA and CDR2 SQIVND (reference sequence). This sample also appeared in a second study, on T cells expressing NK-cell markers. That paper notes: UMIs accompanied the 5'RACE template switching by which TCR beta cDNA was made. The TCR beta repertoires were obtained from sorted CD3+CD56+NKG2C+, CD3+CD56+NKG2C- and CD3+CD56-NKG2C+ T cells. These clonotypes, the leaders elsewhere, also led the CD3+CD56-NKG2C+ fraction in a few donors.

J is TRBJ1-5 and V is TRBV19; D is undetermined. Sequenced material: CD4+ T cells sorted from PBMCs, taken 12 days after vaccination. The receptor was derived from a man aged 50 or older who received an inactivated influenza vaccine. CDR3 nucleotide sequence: TGTGCCAGTAGTAACAAGAATCAGCCCCAGCATTTT. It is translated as CASSNKNQPQHF.